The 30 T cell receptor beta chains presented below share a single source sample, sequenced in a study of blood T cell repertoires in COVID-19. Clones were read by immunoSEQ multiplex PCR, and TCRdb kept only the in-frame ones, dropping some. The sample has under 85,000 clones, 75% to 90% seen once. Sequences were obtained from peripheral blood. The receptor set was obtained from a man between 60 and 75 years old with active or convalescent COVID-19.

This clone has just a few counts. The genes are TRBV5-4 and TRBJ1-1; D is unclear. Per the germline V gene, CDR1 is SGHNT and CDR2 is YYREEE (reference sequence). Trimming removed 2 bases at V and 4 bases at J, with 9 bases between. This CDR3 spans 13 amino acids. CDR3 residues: CASSFLAGTEAFF. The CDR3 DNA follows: TGTGCCAGCAGCTTTCTGGCAGGCACTGAAGCTTTCTTT.

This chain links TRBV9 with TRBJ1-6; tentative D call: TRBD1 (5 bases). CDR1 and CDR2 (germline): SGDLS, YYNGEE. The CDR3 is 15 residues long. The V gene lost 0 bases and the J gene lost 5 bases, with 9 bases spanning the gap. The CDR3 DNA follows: TGTGCCAGCAGCGTAGGAGGAGGGGATAATTCACCCCTCCACTTT. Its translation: CASSVGGGDNSPLHF.

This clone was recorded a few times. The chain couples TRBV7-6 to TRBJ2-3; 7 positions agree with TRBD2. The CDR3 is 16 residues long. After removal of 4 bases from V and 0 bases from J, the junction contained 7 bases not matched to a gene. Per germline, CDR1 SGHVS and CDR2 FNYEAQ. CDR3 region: CASSSTGGTSTDTQYF. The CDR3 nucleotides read TGTGCCAGCAGCTCTACGGGGGGAACTAGCACAGATACGCAGTATTTT.

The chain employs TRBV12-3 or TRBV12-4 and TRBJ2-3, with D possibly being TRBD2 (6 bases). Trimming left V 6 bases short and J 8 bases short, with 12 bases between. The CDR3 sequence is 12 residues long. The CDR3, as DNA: TGTGCCAGCAGCGCGTCCGGGAGTACGCAGTATTTT. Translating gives CASSASGSTQYF.

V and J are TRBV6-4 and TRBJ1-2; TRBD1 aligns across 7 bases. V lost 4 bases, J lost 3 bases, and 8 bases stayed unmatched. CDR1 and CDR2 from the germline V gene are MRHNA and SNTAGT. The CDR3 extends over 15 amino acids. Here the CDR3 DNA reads TGTGCCAGCAGTGTGACAGGGACGGCGGACTATGGCTACACCTTC. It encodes CASSVTGTADYGYTF.

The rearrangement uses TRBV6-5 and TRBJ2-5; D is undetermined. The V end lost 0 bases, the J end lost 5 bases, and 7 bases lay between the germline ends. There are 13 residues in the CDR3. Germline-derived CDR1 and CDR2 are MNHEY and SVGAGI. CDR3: CASSYSRLETQYF. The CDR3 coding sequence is TGTGCCAGCAGTTACTCGAGGTTGGAGACCCAGTACTTC.

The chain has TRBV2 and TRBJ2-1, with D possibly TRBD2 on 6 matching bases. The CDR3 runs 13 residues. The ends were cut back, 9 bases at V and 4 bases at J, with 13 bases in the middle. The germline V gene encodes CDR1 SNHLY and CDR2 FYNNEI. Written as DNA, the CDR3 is TGTGCCAGTAGCGATGGGACTTACAATGAGCAGTTCTTC. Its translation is CASSDGTYNEQFF.

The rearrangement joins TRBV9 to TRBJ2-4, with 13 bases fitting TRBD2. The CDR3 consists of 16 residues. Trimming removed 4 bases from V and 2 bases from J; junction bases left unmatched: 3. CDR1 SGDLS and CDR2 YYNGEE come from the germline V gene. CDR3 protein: CASSTLAGGPKNIQYF. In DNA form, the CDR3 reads TGTGCCAGCAGCACACTAGCGGGGGGGCCCAAAAACATTCAGTACTTC.

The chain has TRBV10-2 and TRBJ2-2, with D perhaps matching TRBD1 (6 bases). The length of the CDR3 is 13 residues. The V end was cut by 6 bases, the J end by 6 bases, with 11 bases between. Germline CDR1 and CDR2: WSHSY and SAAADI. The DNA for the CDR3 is TGCGCCAGCAGGGACAGTGGATCCGGGGAGCTGTTTTTT. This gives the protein CASRDSGSGELFF.

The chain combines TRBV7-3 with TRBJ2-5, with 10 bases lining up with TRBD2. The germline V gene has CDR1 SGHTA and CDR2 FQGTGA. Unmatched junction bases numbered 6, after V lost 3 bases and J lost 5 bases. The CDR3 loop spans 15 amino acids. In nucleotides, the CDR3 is TGTGCCAGCAGCTTGGGCCTAGCGGGGGTCGAGACCCAGTACTTC. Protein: CASSLGLAGVETQYF.

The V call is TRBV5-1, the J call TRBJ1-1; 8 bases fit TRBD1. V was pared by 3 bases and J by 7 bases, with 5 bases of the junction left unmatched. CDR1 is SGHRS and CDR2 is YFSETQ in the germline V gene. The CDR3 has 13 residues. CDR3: CASSSTGGNEAFF. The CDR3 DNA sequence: TGCGCCAGCAGCTCCACAGGGGGAAATGAAGCTTTCTTT.

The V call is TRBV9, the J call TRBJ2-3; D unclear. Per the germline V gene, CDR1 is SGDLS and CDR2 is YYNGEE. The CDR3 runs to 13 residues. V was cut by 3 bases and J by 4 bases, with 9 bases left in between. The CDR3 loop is CASSELRSDTQYF. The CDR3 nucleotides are TGTGCCAGCAGCGAATTGCGTTCAGATACGCAGTATTTT.

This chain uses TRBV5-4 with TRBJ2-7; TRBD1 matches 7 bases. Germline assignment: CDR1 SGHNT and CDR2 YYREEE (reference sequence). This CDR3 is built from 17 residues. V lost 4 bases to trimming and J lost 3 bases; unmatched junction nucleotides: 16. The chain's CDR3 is CASSGYRGVGFLYEQYF. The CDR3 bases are TGTGCCAGCAGCGGATACAGGGGCGTAGGGTTTCTCTACGAGCAGTACTTC.

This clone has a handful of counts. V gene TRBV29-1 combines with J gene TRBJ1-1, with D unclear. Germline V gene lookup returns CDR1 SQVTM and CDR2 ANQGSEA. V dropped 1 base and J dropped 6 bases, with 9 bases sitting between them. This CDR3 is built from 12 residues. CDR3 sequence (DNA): TGCAGCGTTGAAGCGGGTTACGCTGAAGCTTTCTTT. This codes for CSVEAGYAEAFF.

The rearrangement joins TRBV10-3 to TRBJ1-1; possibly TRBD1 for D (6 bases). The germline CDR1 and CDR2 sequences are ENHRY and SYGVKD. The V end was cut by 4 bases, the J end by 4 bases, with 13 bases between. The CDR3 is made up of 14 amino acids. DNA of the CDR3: TGTGCCATCAGTGGCGGGGGCGGGAGCACTGAAGCTTTCTTT. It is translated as CAISGGGGSTEAFF.

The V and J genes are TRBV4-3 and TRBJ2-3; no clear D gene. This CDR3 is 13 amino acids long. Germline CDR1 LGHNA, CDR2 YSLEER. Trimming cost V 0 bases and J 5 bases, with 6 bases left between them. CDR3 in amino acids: CASSQDFGDTQYF. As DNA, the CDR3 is TGCGCCAGCAGCCAAGATTTCGGAGATACGCAGTATTTT.

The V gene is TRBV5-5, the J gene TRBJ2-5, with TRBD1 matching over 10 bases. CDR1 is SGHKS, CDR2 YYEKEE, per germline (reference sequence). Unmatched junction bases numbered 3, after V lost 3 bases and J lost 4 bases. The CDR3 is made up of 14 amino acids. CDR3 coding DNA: TGTGCCAGCAGCTACGGACAGGGGGTAGAGACCCAGTACTTC. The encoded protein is CASSYGQGVETQYF.

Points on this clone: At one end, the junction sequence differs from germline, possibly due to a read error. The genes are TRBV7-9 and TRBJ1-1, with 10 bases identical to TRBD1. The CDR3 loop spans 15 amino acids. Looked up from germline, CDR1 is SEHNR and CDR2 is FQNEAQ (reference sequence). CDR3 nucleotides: TGTGCCAGCAGGTCTCTGGGACAGGGGAACCCTGAAGCTTTCTTT. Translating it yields CASRSLGQGNPEAFF. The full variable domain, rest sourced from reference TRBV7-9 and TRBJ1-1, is DTGVSQNPRHKITKRGQNVTFRCDPISEHNRLYWYRQTLGQGPEFLTYFQNEAQLEKSRLLSDRFSAERPKGSFSTLEIQRTEQGDSAMYLCASRSLGQGNPEAFFGQGTRLTVV.

The CDR3 DNA reads TGTGCCAGCAGCCAGGTCGGTCAGCCCCAGCATTTT. As protein: CASSQVGQPQHF. V is TRBV4-2 and J is TRBJ1-5; D is unclear. V was cut by 3 bases and J by 6 bases, with 6 bases left in between. Germline lookup yields CDR1 LGHNA and CDR2 YNFKEQ. This CDR3 contains 12 residues.

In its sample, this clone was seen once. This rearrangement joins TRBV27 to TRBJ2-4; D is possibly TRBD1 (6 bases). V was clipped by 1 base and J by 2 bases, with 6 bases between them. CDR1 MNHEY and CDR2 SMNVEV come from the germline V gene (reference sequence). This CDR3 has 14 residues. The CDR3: CASSLWGPKNIQYF. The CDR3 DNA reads TGTGCCAGCAGTTTATGGGGGCCCAAAAACATTCAGTACTTC.

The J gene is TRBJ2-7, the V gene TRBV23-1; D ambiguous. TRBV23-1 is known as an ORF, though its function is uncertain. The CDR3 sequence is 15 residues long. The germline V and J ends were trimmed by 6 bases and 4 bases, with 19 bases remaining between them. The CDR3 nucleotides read TGCGCCAGCAGCCCTTCGACAAAGGAAAAGTACGAGCAGTACTTC. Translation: CASSPSTKEKYEQYF.

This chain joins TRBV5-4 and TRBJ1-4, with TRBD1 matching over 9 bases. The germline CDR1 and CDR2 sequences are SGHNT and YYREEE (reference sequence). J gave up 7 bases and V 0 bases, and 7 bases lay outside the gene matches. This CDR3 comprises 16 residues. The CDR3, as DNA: TGTGCCAGCAGCTTGGGTTCTCGGACAGGGGCTGAAAAACTGTTTTTT. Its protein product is CASSLGSRTGAEKLFF.

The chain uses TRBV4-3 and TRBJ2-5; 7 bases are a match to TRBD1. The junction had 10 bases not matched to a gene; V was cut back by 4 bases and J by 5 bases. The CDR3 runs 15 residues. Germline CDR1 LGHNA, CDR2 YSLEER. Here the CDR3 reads CASSRRTGEGETQYF. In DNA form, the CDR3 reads TGCGCCAGCAGCCGCCGAACAGGGGAAGGGGAGACCCAGTACTTC.

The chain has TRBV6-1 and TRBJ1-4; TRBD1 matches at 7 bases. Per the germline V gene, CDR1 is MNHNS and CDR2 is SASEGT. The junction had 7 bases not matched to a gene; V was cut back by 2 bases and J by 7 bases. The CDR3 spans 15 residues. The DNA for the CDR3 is TGTGCCAGCAGTGAAATAGGGAACAGGGGTGAAAAACTGTTTTTT. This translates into CASSEIGNRGEKLFF.

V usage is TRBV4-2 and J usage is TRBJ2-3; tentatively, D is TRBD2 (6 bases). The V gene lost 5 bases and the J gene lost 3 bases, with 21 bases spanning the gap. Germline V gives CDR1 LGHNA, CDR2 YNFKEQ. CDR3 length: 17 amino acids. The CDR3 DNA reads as TGTGCCAGCAGCTACGAACTGGGACTCCCCCAAACAGATACGCAGTATTTT. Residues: CASSYELGLPQTDTQYF.

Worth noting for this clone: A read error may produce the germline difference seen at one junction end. Here the CDR3 DNA reads TGTGCCAGCAGTTTAGGGCTAGCGGGGGACATGTACCAAGAGACCCAGTACTTC. It codes for CASSLGLAGDMYQETQYF. The V and J genes are TRBV11-3 and TRBJ2-5, with 10 positions matching TRBD2. The CDR3 extends over 18 amino acids. The V gene's germline CDR1 is SGHNT and CDR2 YENEEA.

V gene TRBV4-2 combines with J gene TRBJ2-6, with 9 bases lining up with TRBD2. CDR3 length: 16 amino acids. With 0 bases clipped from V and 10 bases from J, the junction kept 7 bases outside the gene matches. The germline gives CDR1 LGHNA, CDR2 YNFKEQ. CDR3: CASSQDRASGENVLTF. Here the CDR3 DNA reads TGTGCCAGCAGCCAAGATCGCGCTAGCGGGGAGAACGTCCTGACTTTC.

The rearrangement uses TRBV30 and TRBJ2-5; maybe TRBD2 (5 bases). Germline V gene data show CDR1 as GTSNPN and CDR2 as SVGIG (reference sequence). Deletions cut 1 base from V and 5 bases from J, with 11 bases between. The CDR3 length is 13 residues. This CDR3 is CAWSDGLRETQYF. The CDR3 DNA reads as TGTGCCTGGAGTGACGGACTCCGCGAGACCCAGTACTTC.

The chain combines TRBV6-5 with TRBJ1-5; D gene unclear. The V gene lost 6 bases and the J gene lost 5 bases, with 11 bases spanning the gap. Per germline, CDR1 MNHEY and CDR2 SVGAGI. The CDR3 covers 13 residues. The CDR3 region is CASRFSQDQPQHF. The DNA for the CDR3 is TGTGCCAGCAGATTCAGCCAGGATCAGCCCCAGCATTTT.

CDR3 in DNA: TGTGCCAGCAGCCCCACAGGGGGCCCTGAAGCTTTCTTT. It specifies CASSPTGGPEAFF. The chain carries TRBV5-6 and TRBJ1-1; 9 positions match TRBD1. CDR1 and CDR2 (germline): SGHDT, YYEEEE. The CDR3 contains 13 residues. With 4 bases clipped from V and 6 bases from J, the junction kept 4 bases outside the gene matches.